The source of this T cell receptor (beta chain) is a study of monozygotic twins with inflammatory bowel disease. Germline values: CDR1 WSHSY, CDR2 SAAADI. The CDR3 covers 15 residues. TCRdb reprocessed the 5' RACE reads and reports one entry per CDR3 protein, with no DNA. In all, the sample yields 190,000 or so distinct CDR3 sequences. What was sequenced was blood. The rearrangement links TRBV10-2 to TRBJ1-3; absent DNA, TCRdb's TRBD1 call cannot be checked. The clonotype comes from a human donor with ulcerative colitis or Crohn's disease, or a healthy co-twin of an affected twin (not recorded which). The CDR3 spells CASSEQGGSGNTIYF.